This entry features one T cell receptor (beta chain) sequence. Its antigen is unidentified. The data belong to a study of T and B cells in COVID-19 patients. Turning to the study itself: Blood was sampled from COVID-19 patients who were either actively infected or recovered. Broader study findings: Patients with COVID-19 reportedly showed strongly skewed T cell receptor beta variable and joining gene usage.

BIOMED2 TRB-A/B primer pools were used in multiplex TRB PCR. TCRdb fed the multiplex PCR reads into MiXCR, producing one record per CDR3 protein. The table lists under 6,000 distinct CDR3 sequences, 27% of them singletons. TRB was amplified from about 240-490 ng of blood genomic DNA. The CDR3 sequence is 12 residues long. V gave up 6 bases and J gave up 11 bases; unmatched junction bases: 9. Per germline, CDR1 MNHEY and CDR2 SVGAGI. The rearrangement uses TRBV6-5 and TRBJ1-1; 7 bases fit TRBD1. This clonotype originated in a human donor with active COVID-19. The sequenced sample was blood. The CDR3 coding sequence is TGTGCCAGCAGCGCCTTACAGGGGCTTGCTTTCTTT. As protein: CASSALQGLAFF.